This T cell receptor (beta chain) originates from a study of T cells in Graves' hyperthyroidism and ophthalmopathy. Patients aged 18 to 65 had newly diagnosed hyperthyroidism of under 2 months' duration. Clinicians diagnosed patients from clinical symptoms, serum thyroxine and TRAb, thyroid ultrasound and orbital computed tomography. Predating any ophthalmopathy symptoms, the blood sample was taken at first hyperthyroidism diagnosis. Researchers amplified the TCR beta CDR3 regions from RNA transcripts. Researchers ran a first-round RT-PCR on the TCR CDR3 using the HTBI primer set. One entry per CDR3 protein results from TCRdb running MiXCR on the multiplex PCR reads. The profile shows more than 300,000 distinct CDR3 sequences, about a sixth of them singletons. This clonotype was observed at least ten times. Trimming shortened V by 2 bases and J by 0 bases, and 16 bases separated the two germline ends. CDR1 and CDR2 (germline): MGHRA, YSYEKL. CDR3 size: 17 residues.

The material sequenced was blood. This sequence joins TRBV4-1 and TRBJ1-1, with D uncertain. The clonotype was recovered from a woman aged 30 to 39 with Graves' hyperthyroidism that later progressed to Graves' ophthalmopathy. The chain's CDR3 is CASSQRRAESLNTEAFF. As DNA, the CDR3 is TGCGCCAGCAGCCAACGCCGAGCGGAATCCTTGAACACTGAAGCTTTCTTT.